This TCR beta chain was identified during a study of OX40 agonist ivuxolimab in advanced cancers. Concerning the study at large: Ivuxolimab was an agonistic, fully human IgG2 monoclonal antibody directed against OX40 (CD134), a costimulatory receptor. Intravenous ivuxolimab was administered to patients every 2 weeks at six dose levels: 0.01, 0.1, 0.3, 1.5, 3 and 10 mg/kg. Of the roughly 50 dose-escalation patients, hepatocellular carcinoma was present in roughly 19, melanoma in roughly 15, renal cell carcinoma in 9 and head and neck cancer in 9. The dose-escalation cohort was approximately 83% male with a mean age of approximately 60 years, ranging from roughly 23 to 90. Patients were allowed to have had prior anti-PD-1, anti-PD-L1 or anti-CTLA-4 therapy, and about 40% of the dose-escalation patients had been treated with checkpoint inhibitors. Three dose-escalation patients achieved partial responses, one with hepatocellular carcinoma and two with cutaneous melanoma. The purpose of peripheral TCRbeta sequencing was to test whether ivuxolimab changed TCR sequence diversity and led to clonal T-cell expansion. The monotherapy dose-escalation portion (N ≈ 52 patients) of the phase I ivuxolimab trial is reported in the paper.

Patients with a history of autoimmune disease or receiving systemic immunosuppression were excluded from the trial. In every dose cohort, peripheral blood was drawn for TCR sequencing at baseline, cycle 4 day 1, and cycle 7 day 1. Samples came from an open-label, multicenter, first-in-human phase I dose-escalation trial of ivuxolimab. Adults with locally advanced or metastatic melanoma, renal cell, hepatocellular, or head and neck squamous cell carcinoma were enrolled in the trial. Before TCR sequencing, CD4+ and CD8+ T cells were separately sorted from peripheral blood. Turning to this clone: Its antigen is not yet known. No base qualities exist here, and no much larger clone lies one base off it.

What the work shows at the level of the full study, not this receptor alone: In partial responders in the 0.1-3.0 mg/kg groups, normalized peripheral clonal expansion was found to be among the lowest, especially among CD8+ T cells. After ivuxolimab, more expanded clones were found on average in CD8+ T cells than in CD4+ T cells. At doses of 0.1 to 3.0 mg/kg, clonal expansion of both CD4+ and CD8+ blood T cells was observed from baseline to week 6. Antigen specificity was not determined for the clonally expanded peripheral T cells. Low levels of normalized T-cell clonal expansion were also seen in some patients who did not respond.

V lost 7 bases and J lost 0 bases, and the count of bases not matched to a germline gene is 6. The germline V gene (reference sequence) supplies CDR1 MNHEY and CDR2 SMNVEV. Measured from the cysteine to the phenylalanine, the CDR3 is 15 residues long. Just CDR3 DNA is preserved here, 45 bases in frame from base 1. To sequence the TCRbeta CDR3 region, genomic DNA was isolated from the sorted cells. The immunoSEQ Assay was used to sequence the TCRbeta CDR3 regions. In TCRdb, the immuneACCESS table is reduced to in-frame sequences with V and J assigned. These tables do not hold every clone; where another copy was compared, an unresolved V gene accounts for under half, and the others remain unexplained. The sample table holds about 70,000 clones, of which 80% to 90% were seen once. Of the sample, roughly 8.6% is held by the ten largest clones.

The chain is encoded by TRBV27 joined to TRBJ1-1; 9 nucleotides in the junction match TRBD1. The specimen was CD4+ or CD8+ T cells sorted from blood, collected in a trial of the OX40 agonist ivuxolimab. This TCR came from an adult with an advanced solid tumor such as melanoma, head and neck, liver or kidney cancer. Read as DNA, the sequence is TGTGCCAGCATGGACAGGGGCTTTGTGAACACTGAAGCTTTCTTT. The resulting protein is CASMDRGFVNTEAFF.